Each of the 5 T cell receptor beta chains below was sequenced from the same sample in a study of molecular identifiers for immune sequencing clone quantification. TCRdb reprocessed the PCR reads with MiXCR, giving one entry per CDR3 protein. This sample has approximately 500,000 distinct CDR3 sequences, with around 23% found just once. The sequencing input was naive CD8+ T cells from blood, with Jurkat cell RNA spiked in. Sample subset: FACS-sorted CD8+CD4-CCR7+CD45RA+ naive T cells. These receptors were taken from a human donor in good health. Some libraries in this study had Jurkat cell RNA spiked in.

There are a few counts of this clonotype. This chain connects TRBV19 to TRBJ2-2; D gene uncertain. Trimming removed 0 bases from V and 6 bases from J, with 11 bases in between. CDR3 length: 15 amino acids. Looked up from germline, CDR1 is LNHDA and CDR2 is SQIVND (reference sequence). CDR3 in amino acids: CASSIDANWAGELFF. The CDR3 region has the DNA TGTGCCAGTAGTATAGATGCAAACTGGGCCGGGGAGCTGTTTTTT.

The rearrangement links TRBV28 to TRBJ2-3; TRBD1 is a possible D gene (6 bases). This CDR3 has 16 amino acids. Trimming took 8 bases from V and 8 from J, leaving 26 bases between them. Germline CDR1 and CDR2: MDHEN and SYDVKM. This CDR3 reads CASGLDPGAGEVTQYF. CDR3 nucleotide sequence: TGTGCCAGCGGCCTAGACCCAGGGGCCGGGGAAGTTACGCAGTATTTT.

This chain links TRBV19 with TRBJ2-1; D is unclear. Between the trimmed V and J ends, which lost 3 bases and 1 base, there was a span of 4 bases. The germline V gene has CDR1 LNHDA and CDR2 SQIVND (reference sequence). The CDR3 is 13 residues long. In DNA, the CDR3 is TGTGCCAGTAGTATTCAGTCCTACAATGAGCAGTTCTTC. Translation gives CASSIQSYNEQFF.

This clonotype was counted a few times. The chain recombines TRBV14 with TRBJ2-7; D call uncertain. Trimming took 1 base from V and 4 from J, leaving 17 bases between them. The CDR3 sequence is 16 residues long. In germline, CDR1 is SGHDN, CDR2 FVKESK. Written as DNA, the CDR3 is TGTGCCAGCAGCCAAGTCTCCAGATATGGAGTTTACGAGCAGTACTTC. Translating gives CASSQVSRYGVYEQYF. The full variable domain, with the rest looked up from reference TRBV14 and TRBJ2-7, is EAGVTQFPSHSVIEKGQTVTLRCDPISGHDNLYWYRRVMGKEIKFLLHFVKESKQDESGMPNNRFLAERTGGTYSTLKVQPAELEDSGVYFCASSQVSRYGVYEQYFGPGTRLTVT.

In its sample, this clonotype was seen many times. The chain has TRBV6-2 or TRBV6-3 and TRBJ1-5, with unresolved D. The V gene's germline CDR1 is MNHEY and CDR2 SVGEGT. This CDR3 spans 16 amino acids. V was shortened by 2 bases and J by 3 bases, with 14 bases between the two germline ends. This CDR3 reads CASSYKGPHVNQPQHF. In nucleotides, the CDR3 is TGTGCCAGCAGTTACAAAGGACCCCATGTCAATCAGCCCCAGCATTTT.